The next 13 T cell receptor beta chains were all read from a single sample in a study of low-dose radiotherapy and immunotherapy resistance in tumors. cDNA synthesis used a TRAV/TRBV-specific primer set for both chains. It was with a constant-region primer and a V-primer adapter that TCRs were amplified over roughly 19 PCR cycles. Via MiXCR, TCRdb re-called the reads, giving one row per CDR3 protein. The sample contains about 6,600 distinct CDR3 sequences, under 70% of which appear only once. These receptors were collected from a human donor with advanced metastatic prostate, ovarian, gallbladder or colorectal cancer (not recorded which). This table probably holds off-target reads from a library built for another chain.

The table lists this clonotype with a few counts. The chain combines TRBV2 with TRBJ2-1, with no clear D. Trimming removed 0 bases from V and 5 bases from J, with 11 bases in between. The CDR3 sequence is 15 residues long. Germline CDR1 is SNHLY and CDR2 is FYNNEI. In DNA form, the CDR3 reads TGTGCCAGCAGTGAAGCGCACGGGCTGAACAATGAGCAGTTCTTC. Its translation: CASSEAHGLNNEQFF. Supplemented by reference TRBV2 and TRBJ2-1, the full variable domain reads EPEVTQTPSHQVTQMGQEVILRCVPISNHLYFYWYRQILGQKVEFLVSFYNNEISEKSEIFDDQFSVERPDGSNFTLKIRSTKLEDSAMYFCASSEAHGLNNEQFFGPGTRLTVL.

The chain employs TRBV20-1 and TRBJ1-1; D is possibly TRBD1 (5 bases). Trimming cost V 5 bases and J 5 bases, with 18 bases left between them. The CDR3 spans 14 residues. The germline CDR1 and CDR2 sequences are DFQATT and SNEGSKA (reference sequence). The CDR3 DNA reads as TGCAGTGCTCCCGCCCGGGGGGGTGGAACTGAAGCTTTCTTT. Its protein is CSAPARGGGTEAFF.

This sequence joins TRBV21-1 and TRBJ2-1. TRBV21-1 represents a pseudogene. The CDR3 consists of 11 residues. The CDR3 DNA sequence: TGTGCCAGCAGCCTCCATGGTGAGCAGTTCTTC. This gives the protein CASSLHGEQFF.

The genes are TRBV11-1 and TRBJ2-1; D remains unclear. The CDR3 covers 15 residues. The V gene's germline CDR1 is SGHAT and CDR2 FQDESV (reference sequence). V was trimmed by 0 bases and J by 6 bases, leaving 12 bases between them. CDR3 loop: CASSLALPAPNEQFF. DNA of the CDR3: TGTGCCAGCAGCTTAGCGCTGCCAGCCCCCAATGAGCAGTTCTTC. The full variable domain, in which reference TRBV11-1 and TRBJ2-1 provide the parts outside the CDR3, is EAEVAQSPRYKITEKSQAVAFWCDPISGHATLYWYRQILGQGPELLVQFQDESVVDDSQLPKDRFSAERLKGVDSTLKIQPAELGDSAMYLCASSLALPAPNEQFFGPGTRLTVL.

The rearrangement links TRBV5-1 to TRBJ1-1; 7 nucleotides line up with TRBD1. CDR1 is SGHRS, CDR2 YFSETQ, per germline. This CDR3 spans 15 amino acids. Trimming took 1 base from V and 0 from J; bases not matched to a gene: 3. The CDR3 sequence is CASSLRDSLNTEAFF. CDR3 nucleotides: TGCGCCAGCAGCTTGAGGGACAGCCTGAACACTGAAGCTTTCTTT.

This clonotype was seen only a few times. The chain uses TRBV2 and TRBJ2-2, with TRBD1 matching over 7 bases. V gave up 6 bases and J gave up 7 bases; unmatched junction bases: 8. CDR3 length equals 14 residues. Germline V gives CDR1 SNHLY, CDR2 FYNNEI. The CDR3 region is CASSETGSHGELFF. The CDR3, as DNA: TGTGCCAGCAGCGAGACAGGGAGTCACGGGGAGCTGTTTTTT.

This clonotype appeared a few times. The chain has TRBV20-1 and TRBJ1-4; no reliable D call. The CDR3 is 14 amino acids. The V end lost 3 bases, the J end lost 8 bases, and 16 bases lay between the germline ends. Germline assignment: CDR1 DFQATT and CDR2 SNEGSKA (reference sequence). The chain's CDR3 is CSARGDLREEKLFF. The CDR3 DNA follows: TGCAGTGCTAGGGGCGACCTGAGGGAAGAAAAACTGTTTTTT.

This clonotype turned up a few times. The rearrangement joins TRBV9 to TRBJ1-6; no reliable D call. CDR1 SGDLS and CDR2 YYNGEE come from the germline V gene. The length of the CDR3 is 14 residues. Trimming removed 3 bases from V and 7 bases from J, with 11 bases in between. The CDR3 here is CASSERTGNSPLHF. The CDR3 bases are TGTGCCAGCAGCGAGAGGACGGGGAATTCACCCCTCCACTTT.

This clonotype was observed a handful of times. V and J are TRBV9 and TRBJ1-5; 9 nucleotides agree with TRBD1. This CDR3 has 21 amino acids. Germline assignment: CDR1 SGDLS and CDR2 YYNGEE. V was clipped by 4 bases and J by 2 bases; unmatched bases: 22. CDR3 loop: CASSSIAMGQGSLVRNQPQHF. The CDR3 coding sequence is TGTGCCAGCAGCTCCATAGCTATGGGACAGGGATCGTTGGTTCGCAATCAGCCCCAGCATTTT.

V gene TRBV5-1 combines with J gene TRBJ1-1, with 7 positions matching TRBD1. Germline CDR1 and CDR2: SGHRS and YFSETQ. Trimming removed 4 bases from V and 9 bases from J; junction bases left unmatched: 6. CDR3 size: 12 residues. CDR3 DNA sequence: TGCGCCAGCAGCCTGACGAGGGGGCAAGCTTTCTTT. It specifies CASSLTRGQAFF.

This sequence joins TRBV6-1 and TRBJ2-2; D is unresolved. V lost 6 bases and J lost 6, with 14 bases in between. The CDR3 runs 14 residues. In germline, CDR1 is MNHNS, CDR2 SASEGT. CDR3 coding DNA: TGTGCCAGCAGAATATCCTGGGCTGCCGGGGAGCTGTTTTTT. Protein product: CASRISWAAGELFF.

CDR3 sequence reads: CASSYRGLAGGDEQFF. CDR3 bases: TGTGCCAGCAGTTATAGAGGACTAGCGGGTGGTGATGAGCAGTTCTTC. The V call is TRBV6-5, the J call TRBJ2-1; 11 bases map to TRBD2. The CDR3 runs to 16 residues. Germline V gene sequence: CDR1 MNHEY, CDR2 SVGAGI. V was clipped by 3 bases and J by 8 bases; unmatched bases: 9.

This clonotype was recorded a few times. The J gene is TRBJ1-3, the V gene TRBV2, with 7 positions matching TRBD1. CDR3 length: 15 amino acids. V lost 5 bases to trimming and J lost 4 bases; unmatched junction nucleotides: 8. Germline V CDR1 and CDR2: SNHLY, FYNNEI. The CDR3 sequence: CASSNEGQVGNTIYF. The CDR3 DNA is TGTGCCAGCAGTAATGAAGGACAGGTCGGAAACACCATATATTTT.